The T cell receptor (beta chain) described here comes from a study of blood T cell repertoires in COVID-19. Study-wide background: Samples of COVID-19 (acute and convalescent) were obtained from the United States, Italy and Spain. Sample material is recorded as cDNA or gDNA derived from T cells, B-cell-depleted T cells, or PBMCs.

V was clipped by 8 bases and J by 0 bases, with 13 bases between them. Germline V gives CDR1 SQVTM, CDR2 ANQGSEA. The CDR3 runs 13 residues. The data were produced by immunoSEQ multiplex PCR, yet TCRdb's version contains in-frame clones alone and is incomplete. Among over 85,000 clones listed, roughly 80% were seen once. This sequence originates from a woman aged 55-75 years with acute or convalescent COVID-19. The rearrangement links TRBV29-1 to TRBJ1-1; possible D gene TRBD1, 6 bases. The sample was peripheral blood. The CDR3: CSFLRGMNTEAFF. CDR3 bases: TGCAGCTTTCTCAGGGGCATGAACACTGAAGCTTTCTTT.